What follows are 21 T cell receptor beta chains derived from one specimen sequenced in a study of blood T cell repertoires in COVID-19. Method: immunoSEQ multiplex PCR; TCRdb's copy keeps in-frame clones and lacks some. In the table there are 200,000 to 250,000 clones, 86% of which are singletons. The sequenced material came from peripheral blood. These TCRs come from a woman aged 45 to 65 with COVID-19, enrolled during active disease.

The gene calls are TRBV30 and TRBJ1-1; 11 positions agree with TRBD1. The CDR3 extends over 16 amino acids. From germline, CDR1 is GTSNPN and CDR2 SVGIG (reference sequence). V lost 2 bases and J lost 3; bases outside the gene matches: 8. The DNA for the CDR3 is TGTGCCTGGAGTCGCAAGTCGGACAGGGGGCACACTGAAGCTTTCTTT. Amino acid sequence: CAWSRKSDRGHTEAFF.

V usage is TRBV6-1 and J usage is TRBJ1-2; unclear D gene. Trimming removed 1 base at V and 1 base at J, with 7 bases between. The CDR3 is 14 amino acids. Germline CDR1 is MNHNS and CDR2 is SASEGT. The CDR3 spells CASSEGRINYGYTF. The CDR3 DNA follows: TGTGCCAGCAGTGAAGGCAGGATTAACTATGGCTACACCTTC.

The chain recombines TRBV6-5 with TRBJ1-4; the D is unclear. V shed 6 bases and J shed 10 bases, with 12 bases lying between them. Germline V gives CDR1 MNHEY, CDR2 SVGAGI. The CDR3 is made up of 12 amino acids. CDR3 protein: CASSRSLGKLFF. As DNA, the CDR3 is TGTGCCAGCAGCCGGAGCCTCGGAAAACTGTTTTTT.

The rearrangement joins TRBV7-2 to TRBJ1-2; 7 bases fit TRBD1. Germline CDR1 reads SGHTA; CDR2 reads FQGNSA. The CDR3 has 15 residues. The J segment lost 3 bases and the V segment lost 5 bases, leaving 9 bases of the junction unmatched. CDR3: CASSIEQGRDYGYTF. DNA of the CDR3: TGTGCCAGCAGCATCGAACAGGGGCGCGACTATGGCTACACCTTC.

Ten or more counts support this clone. The V gene is TRBV7-2, the J gene TRBJ2-1, with 11 bases matching TRBD2. Germline V CDR1 and CDR2: SGHTA, FQGNSA. This CDR3 has 13 residues. The V gene end was trimmed by 10 bases and the J gene end by 2 bases; junction bases not matched to a gene: 1. CDR3 region: CATTSGAYNEQFF. The CDR3 DNA reads as TGTGCCACGACTAGCGGGGCCTACAATGAGCAGTTCTTC.

The genes are TRBV7-2 and TRBJ2-3, with 9 bases identical to TRBD2. CDR1 and CDR2 (germline): SGHTA, FQGNSA. The CDR3 runs to 15 residues. Losses at the gene ends were 4 bases for V and 3 bases for J; bases not matched to a gene: 5. For the CDR3, the DNA is TGTGCCAGCAGCTCCACTAGCGGGTTAACAGATACGCAGTATTTT. This gives the protein CASSSTSGLTDTQYF.

This chain joins TRBV6-5 and TRBJ2-3; TRBD2 might be the D (7 bases). This CDR3 spans 16 amino acids. Germline CDR1 is MNHEY and CDR2 is SVGAGI. V gave up 3 bases and J gave up 1 base, with 14 bases separating them. The CDR3 reads CASSYRGGIGTDTQYF. The CDR3 nucleotides read TGTGCCAGCAGTTATCGCGGGGGCATTGGCACAGATACGCAGTATTTT.

The chain couples TRBV5-4 to TRBJ2-5; D gene uncertain. V dropped 3 bases and J dropped 2 bases, with 11 bases sitting between them. In germline, CDR1 is SGHNT, CDR2 YYREEE (reference sequence). The CDR3 is 14 amino acids. The CDR3 DNA sequence: TGTGCCAGCAGCTGGTCCAGTAAACAAGAGACCCAGTACTTC. Protein: CASSWSSKQETQYF.

The genes are TRBV15 and TRBJ2-7, with 10 bases aligning to TRBD1. Germline trimming cut 4 bases from V and 4 bases from J; bases unmatched to any gene: 10. This CDR3 has 16 amino acids. Looked up from germline, CDR1 is LNHNV and CDR2 is YYDKDF (reference sequence). The CDR3 is CATSKSGTGASYEQYF. Written as DNA, the CDR3 is TGTGCCACCAGCAAATCCGGGACAGGGGCCTCTTACGAGCAGTACTTC.

The rearrangement links TRBV5-4 to TRBJ2-3, with D possibly TRBD1 on 6 matching bases. With 0 bases removed from V and 6 bases from J, the gap between germline ends came to 14 bases. This CDR3 has 15 amino acids. Germline V gene lookup returns CDR1 SGHNT and CDR2 YYREEE (reference sequence). CDR3 nucleotide sequence: TGTGCCAGCAGCTTGGGGGGGCAGGCCCGGGATACGCAGTATTTT. Its translation is CASSLGGQARDTQYF.

This clone showed up many times. The genes are TRBV25-1 and TRBJ1-3; no definite D call. The V and J ends lost 6 bases and 4 bases respectively, with 10 bases between them. Germline assignment: CDR1 MGHDK and CDR2 SYGVNS. The CDR3 consists of 13 residues. The CDR3 is CASRRGPGNTIYF. The CDR3 DNA sequence: TGTGCCAGCAGGAGAGGTCCCGGAAACACCATATATTTT.

This clone occurred a few times. CDR3 nucleotide sequence: TGTGCCAGCAGCTCCGGGACAGGGGCCCTCTCTGGAAACACCATATATTTT. Protein product: CASSSGTGALSGNTIYF. The V call is TRBV5-5, the J call TRBJ1-3, with 10 bases fitting TRBD1. V was clipped by 3 bases and J by 0 bases; unmatched bases: 6. CDR3 length: 17 amino acids. Germline V lookup: CDR1 SGHKS, CDR2 YYEKEE (reference sequence).

This chain joins TRBV30 and TRBJ2-3, with 9 bases aligning to TRBD2. Trimming cost V 1 base and J 2 bases; bases outside gene matches: 1. The germline CDR1 and CDR2 sequences are GTSNPN and SVGIG (reference sequence). CDR3 length: 14 residues. The CDR3 DNA is TGTGCCTGGAGTGGCGGGGGGGACACAGATACGCAGTATTTT. Its translation is CAWSGGGDTDTQYF.

The V and J genes are TRBV9 and TRBJ1-2, with D tentatively TRBD1 (6 bases). This CDR3 comprises 14 residues. Trimming pared 3 bases from V and 8 bases from J, leaving 17 bases between. Germline loops: CDR1 SGDLS, CDR2 YYNGEE. For the CDR3, the DNA is TGTGCCAGCAGCGCGCCGGGACATCACGACGGCTACACCTTC. It is translated as CASSAPGHHDGYTF.

V is TRBV5-4 and J is TRBJ1-2, with no clear D. There are 14 residues in the CDR3. The germline V gene has CDR1 SGHNT and CDR2 YYREEE (reference sequence). V shed 2 bases and J shed 6 bases, with 14 bases lying between them. DNA for the CDR3: TGTGCCAGCAGCTTTAGTACAGCTTCGGATGGCTACACCTTC. This translates into CASSFSTASDGYTF.

The V and J genes are TRBV5-1 and TRBJ2-3; the D is unclear. Germline loops: CDR1 SGHRS, CDR2 YFSETQ. The length of the CDR3 is 13 residues. The V gene lost 4 bases and the J gene lost 2 bases, with 8 bases spanning the gap. In DNA, the CDR3 is TGCGCCAGCAGCACCGCGTACACAGATACGCAGTATTTT. Translating it yields CASSTAYTDTQYF.

The J gene is TRBJ2-5, the V gene TRBV5-1, with 8 nucleotides matching TRBD2. The CDR3 is 14 residues long. V trimming: 0 bases; J trimming: 4 bases; junction bases outside the gene matches: 2. Germline V gives CDR1 SGHRS, CDR2 YFSETQ. CDR3 nucleotide sequence: TGCGCCAGCAGCTTGGCCGGGAGGGGAGAGACCCAGTACTTC. It codes for CASSLAGRGETQYF.

The chain joins TRBV5-8 to TRBJ1-2, with D hard to call. Deletions cut 4 bases from V and 4 bases from J, with 14 bases between. Germline lookup yields CDR1 SGHTS and CDR2 YDEGEE. The CDR3 extends over 14 amino acids. CDR3 in DNA: TGTGCCAGCAGCCCCCAACGGGGAACCTATGGCTACACCTTC. Its translation: CASSPQRGTYGYTF. The full variable domain, its missing parts supplied by reference TRBV5-8 and TRBJ1-2, is EAGVTQSPTHLIKTRGQQATLRCSPISGHTSVYWYQQALGLGLQFLLWYDEGEERNRGNFPPRFSGRQFPNYSSELNVNALELEDSALYLCASSPQRGTYGYTFGSGTRLTVV.

The chain has TRBV10-3 and TRBJ2-7; D might be TRBD1 (5 bases). Germline CDR1 ENHRY, CDR2 SYGVKD. V lost 4 bases to trimming and J lost 3 bases, with 10 bases between them. There are 13 residues in the CDR3. The CDR3 is CAISGRVGYEQYF. As DNA, the CDR3 is TGTGCCATCAGTGGCAGGGTAGGCTACGAGCAGTACTTC.

This clone was seen a few times. This rearrangement joins TRBV5-5 to TRBJ1-6; 7 nucleotides agree with TRBD1. This CDR3 spans 17 amino acids. The V gene's germline CDR1 is SGHKS and CDR2 YYEKEE (reference sequence). V lost 0 bases to trimming and J lost 5 bases; unmatched junction nucleotides: 8. DNA of the CDR3: TGTGCCAGCAGCTTGGGGGCGGGCAGGGGGAATAATTCACCCCTCCACTTT. Translating gives CASSLGAGRGNNSPLHF.

This chain joins TRBV30 and TRBJ1-2; D unresolved. Trimming cost V 2 bases and J 6 bases, with 16 bases left between them. This CDR3 contains 14 residues. Germline-derived CDR1 and CDR2 are GTSNPN and SVGIG (reference sequence). The CDR3 sequence is CAWSSGVIRDGYTF. For the CDR3, the DNA is TGTGCCTGGAGTAGCGGGGTTATCCGGGATGGCTACACCTTC.